One sample yielded the 3 T cell receptor beta chains listed below, sequenced in a study of blood T cell repertoires in COVID-19. The table came from immunoSEQ multiplex PCR; TCRdb's copy has only in-frame clones and leaves some out. The sample yields some 130,000 clones, 65% to 85% seen once. Material for sequencing was peripheral blood. These receptors came from a man aged 65-85 years with acute or convalescent COVID-19.

This clone was seen a single time. V and J are TRBV6-5 and TRBJ2-1; TRBD1 matches 10 bases. There are 15 residues in the CDR3. Germline V CDR1 and CDR2: MNHEY, SVGAGI. J lost 10 bases, V lost 6 bases, and 12 bases had no gene match. The CDR3 loop is CASRYLRQGAGEQFF. CDR3 nucleotides: TGTGCCAGCAGATATCTCCGACAGGGGGCTGGGGAGCAGTTCTTC.

This chain joins TRBV18 and TRBJ1-4; 10 bases map to TRBD1. This CDR3 contains 16 residues. After removal of 4 bases from V and 5 bases from J, the junction contained 7 bases not matched to a gene. Germline V gene data show CDR1 as KGHSH and CDR2 as LQKENI. The chain's CDR3 is CASSLTGTGVNEKLFF. The CDR3 DNA reads TGTGCCAGCTCACTCACCGGGACAGGGGTAAATGAAAAACTGTTTTTT.

V is TRBV7-8 and J is TRBJ1-3; 7 positions agree with TRBD1. V was pared by 5 bases and J by 0 bases, with 16 bases of the junction left unmatched. This CDR3 comprises 19 residues. Germline CDR1 SGHVS, CDR2 FQNEAQ. CDR3: CASSPAPTGTAISGNTIYF. As DNA, the CDR3 is TGTGCCAGCAGCCCCGCCCCGACAGGGACCGCTATCTCTGGAAACACCATATATTTT.